A single sample gave rise to the 32 T cell receptor beta chains below, sequenced in a study of T-cell reconstitution after alpha-beta-depleted transplantation in children. Preparation of the TCRbeta library was carried out with unique molecular identifiers. TCRdb called the PCR reads again in MiXCR, with one record for every CDR3 protein. The top ten hold 10% of the sample, which has a few hundred thousand distinct CDR3 sequences, 9.9% seen once. The source was PBMCs from the stem cell graft donor, collected from the stem cell graft. All receptors derive from a human donor who donated a stem cell graft to a child with SCID.

The V call is TRBV10-2, the J call TRBJ2-3; D is tentatively TRBD1 or TRBD2 (5 bases each). V shed 2 bases and J shed 1 base, with 25 bases lying between them. This CDR3 spans 20 amino acids. Germline CDR1 WSHSY, CDR2 SAAADI. The CDR3 DNA is TGCGCCAGCAGTGAGGAGGAGACAGTGGGGTGGGAGCCAGGCACAGATACGCAGTATTTT. This sequence encodes CASSEEETVGWEPGTDTQYF.

This chain connects TRBV7-8 to TRBJ1-1; TRBD1 matches 9 bases. V trimming: 5 bases; J trimming: 4 bases; junction bases outside the gene matches: 14. This CDR3 is built from 17 residues. Germline CDR1 is SGHVS and CDR2 is FQNEAQ. CDR3 loop: CASSPRTGVGWGTEAFF. The CDR3 nucleotides read TGTGCCAGCAGCCCAAGGACAGGGGTGGGGTGGGGCACTGAAGCTTTCTTT.

J is TRBJ1-2 and V is TRBV5-1; D not certain. With 3 bases removed from V and 4 bases from J, the gap between germline ends came to 10 bases. This CDR3 is built from 13 residues. Germline V gene sequence: CDR1 SGHRS, CDR2 YFSETQ. CDR3 sequence (DNA): TGCGCCAGCAGCTCCTCTGACCTCTATGGCTACACCTTC. This translates into CASSSSDLYGYTF. Variable domain in full (rest from reference TRBV5-1 and TRBJ1-2): KAGVTQTPRYLIKTRGQQVTLSCSPISGHRSVSWYQQTPGQGLQFLFEYFSETQRNKGNFPGRFSGRQFSNSRSEMNVSTLELGDSALYLCASSSSDLYGYTFGSGTRLTVV.

This clonotype was observed many times. J is TRBJ2-2 and V is TRBV12-3 or TRBV12-4; D not resolved. This CDR3 is 16 amino acids long. V lost 1 base, J lost 4 bases, and 13 bases lay in between. This CDR3 reads CASSLVLGLGTGELFF. The CDR3 nucleotides read TGTGCCAGCAGTTTAGTTTTGGGTTTGGGCACCGGGGAGCTGTTTTTT.

This clonotype was found a few times. V gene TRBV4-2 combines with J gene TRBJ1-1; tentative D call: TRBD1 (5 bases). The ends were cut back, 1 base at V and 4 bases at J, with 10 bases in the middle. The CDR3 consists of 14 residues. Looked up from germline, CDR1 is LGHNA and CDR2 is YNFKEQ. The CDR3 DNA reads TGTGCCAGCAGCCAAGGAGACAGTTCCACTGAAGCTTTCTTT. Protein product: CASSQGDSSTEAFF.

A few counts support this clonotype. The chain's CDR3 is CASKSLLGRHNEQFF. CDR3 nucleotide sequence: TGTGCCAGCAAGTCCCTTTTAGGGAGGCACAATGAGCAGTTCTTC. The chain is built from TRBV12-3 or TRBV12-4 and TRBJ2-1, with a tentative D call TRBD2 (6 bases). CDR3 size: 15 residues. Trimming took 7 bases from V and 5 from J, leaving 18 bases between them.

The rearrangement links TRBV11-2 to TRBJ2-1, with a tentative D call TRBD1 (6 bases). Germline CDR1 is SGHAT and CDR2 is FQNNGV. Trimming left V 1 base short and J 7 bases short, with 17 bases between. The CDR3 length is 16 residues. CDR3 DNA sequence: TGTGCCAGCAGCTTAGGGGTGGGGACACCTTCTAATGAGCAGTTCTTC. Its protein product is CASSLGVGTPSNEQFF.

This clonotype was recorded a few times. The V gene is TRBV5-1, the J gene TRBJ1-5; TRBD1 might be the D (5 bases). Germline CDR1 SGHRS, CDR2 YFSETQ. CDR3 length equals 15 residues. V was cut by 3 bases and J by 3 bases, with 13 bases left in between. CDR3 coding DNA: TGCGCCAGCAGCTCAAACGGGGGAGACAATCAGCCCCAGCATTTT. It yields the protein CASSSNGGDNQPQHF.

The chain links TRBV6-1 to TRBJ1-5; 11 bases agree with TRBD1. This CDR3 is built from 15 residues. V gave up 5 bases and J gave up 6 bases; unmatched junction bases: 6. Germline V gene lookup returns CDR1 MNHNS and CDR2 SASEGT. Written as DNA, the CDR3 is TGTGCCAGCAGTCCTGGACAGGGGGCCGCTCAGCCCCAGCATTTT. Encoded protein: CASSPGQGAAQPQHF.

This clonotype was counted many times. This rearrangement joins TRBV5-6 to TRBJ1-5; D not resolved. This CDR3 has 14 residues. V dropped 4 bases and J dropped 5 bases, with 13 bases sitting between them. Per germline, CDR1 SGHDT and CDR2 YYEEEE. CDR3 in amino acids: CASSLTPADQPQHF. In DNA, the CDR3 is TGTGCCAGCAGCCTGACCCCGGCGGATCAGCCCCAGCATTTT.

This clonotype has at least ten counts. The genes are TRBV27 and TRBJ2-1; no clear D gene. CDR3 length: 15 amino acids. CDR1 and CDR2 from the germline V gene are MNHEY and SMNVEV (reference sequence). The V gene lost 9 bases and the J gene lost 0 bases, with 15 bases spanning the gap. CDR3 residues: CASTTRPSSYNEQFF. CDR3 coding DNA: TGTGCCAGTACAACTCGGCCGAGCTCCTACAATGAGCAGTTCTTC.

The J gene is TRBJ1-5, the V gene TRBV3-1, with a tentative D call TRBD1 (5 bases). The CDR3 is 14 amino acids. CDR1 LGHDT and CDR2 YNNKEL come from the germline V gene (reference sequence). Trimming pared 4 bases from V and 6 bases from J, leaving 13 bases between. The CDR3 nucleotides are TGTGCCAGCAGCCCCGCAGGGAGGGGTCAGCCCCAGCATTTT. It translates to CASSPAGRGQPQHF.

J is TRBJ2-7 and V is TRBV6-5, with D maybe TRBD1 (5 bases). CDR3 length: 15 residues. The germline CDR1 and CDR2 sequences are MNHEY and SVGAGI. V was pared by 6 bases and J by 1 base, with 16 bases between. The CDR3 sequence: CASRYRSIASYEQYF. In nucleotides, the CDR3 is TGTGCCAGCAGGTACAGGTCCATCGCATCCTACGAGCAGTACTTC.

This clonotype was counted only a few times. This chain joins TRBV27 and TRBJ2-5, with unresolved D. The germline V gene has CDR1 MNHEY and CDR2 SMNVEV (reference sequence). Between the trimmed V and J ends, which lost 6 bases and 2 bases, there was a span of 7 bases. The CDR3 contains 12 residues. DNA of the CDR3: TGTGCCAGCAGCCCCAAACAAGAGACCCAGTACTTC. Translating gives CASSPKQETQYF.

This chain links TRBV4-1 with TRBJ2-1, with D tentatively TRBD1 or TRBD2 (5 bases each). Trimming stripped 3 bases from V and 10 bases from J, with 19 bases between. The germline CDR1 and CDR2 sequences are MGHRA and YSYEKL. This CDR3 has 15 residues. The CDR3 region is CASSQGVGAPGEQFF. CDR3 bases: TGCGCCAGCAGCCAGGGGGTTGGGGCACCGGGAGAGCAGTTCTTC.

This clonotype was observed a few times. V and J are TRBV10-3 and TRBJ2-7; D not resolved. V was cut by 0 bases and J by 2 bases, with 5 bases left in between. The CDR3 totals 13 residues. Germline V gene data show CDR1 as ENHRY and CDR2 as SYGVKD. The CDR3 DNA is TGTGCCATCAGTGAGTCTTCAACCTACGAGCAGTACTTC. Its translation: CAISESSTYEQYF.

This clonotype was recorded a few times. The V and J genes are TRBV7-9 and TRBJ2-5; the match to TRBD1 covers 10 bases. Germline trimming cut 5 bases from V and 5 bases from J; bases unmatched to any gene: 11. The CDR3 has 16 residues. Germline-derived CDR1 and CDR2 are SEHNR and FQNEAQ (reference sequence). CDR3: CASSPTGTGVLETQYF. CDR3 DNA: TGTGCCAGCAGCCCAACCGGGACAGGGGTATTGGAGACCCAGTACTTC.

The gene calls are TRBV7-8 and TRBJ2-1; D possibly corresponds to TRBD2 (7 bases). The V gene lost 5 bases and the J gene lost 2 bases, with 10 bases spanning the gap. CDR1 is SGHVS and CDR2 is FQNEAQ in the germline V gene. This CDR3 comprises 14 residues. The chain's CDR3 is CASSAGAAYNEQFF. In nucleotides, the CDR3 is TGTGCCAGCAGCGCGGGGGCCGCCTACAATGAGCAGTTCTTC.

On this clonotype itself: One base away lies a much larger clone, so this may be a sequencing read error. The chain couples TRBV5-1 to TRBJ2-2, with 12 bases fitting TRBD2. This CDR3 has 19 residues. V lost 3 bases to trimming and J lost 0 bases; unmatched junction nucleotides: 9. Germline V gene data show CDR1 as SGHRS and CDR2 as YFSETQ. The CDR3 coding sequence is TGCGCCAGCAGCTCGGCCGGGACTAGCGGGTGGCCGAACACCGGGGAGCTGTTTTTT. It yields the protein CASSSAGTSGWPNTGELFF.

This clonotype was counted ten times or more. CDR3 DNA sequence: TGTGCCAGCTCCCAAAAGGGAGGAAAACTGTTTTTT. It encodes CASSQKGGKLFF. The rearrangement links TRBV6-5 to TRBJ1-4; D is ambiguous. The CDR3 totals 12 residues. With 8 bases removed from V and 10 bases from J, the gap between germline ends came to 14 bases. The germline gives CDR1 MNHEY, CDR2 SVGAGI.

This chain uses TRBV5-1 with TRBJ2-5; perhaps D is TRBD1 or TRBD2 (5 bases each). Germline V lookup: CDR1 SGHRS, CDR2 YFSETQ. Deletions cut 2 bases from V and 1 base from J, with 9 bases between. The CDR3 is made up of 14 amino acids. In DNA form, the CDR3 reads TGCGCCAGCAGCTTATGGGACGGCCAAGAGACCCAGTACTTC. Its translation is CASSLWDGQETQYF. The full variable domain, its missing parts supplied by reference TRBV5-1 and TRBJ2-5, is KAGVTQTPRYLIKTRGQQVTLSCSPISGHRSVSWYQQTPGQGLQFLFEYFSETQRNKGNFPGRFSGRQFSNSRSEMNVSTLELGDSALYLCASSLWDGQETQYFGPGTRLLVL.

The CDR3 protein is CASSRAGTGIRGGYTF. The CDR3 bases are TGTGCCAGCAGTCGAGCCGGGACAGGGATTCGGGGTGGCTACACCTTC. The rearrangement links TRBV6-1 to TRBJ1-2, with TRBD1 identical over 9 bases. The CDR3 is made up of 16 amino acids. CDR1 and CDR2 (germline): MNHNS, SASEGT. Germline trimming cut 5 bases from V and 7 bases from J; bases unmatched to any gene: 14.

V gene TRBV18 combines with J gene TRBJ2-2, with 7 bases lining up with TRBD1. V lost 6 bases and J lost 1; bases outside the gene matches: 8. Germline V lookup: CDR1 KGHSH, CDR2 LQKENI. The CDR3 has 16 residues. CDR3 in DNA: TGTGCCAGCTCCCGTCCGGGACAGATGAACACCGGGGAGCTGTTTTTT. Translating gives CASSRPGQMNTGELFF.

The rearrangement uses TRBV11-2 and TRBJ1-5; the match to TRBD1 covers 9 bases. Germline CDR1 is SGHAT and CDR2 is FQNNGV. The CDR3 runs to 16 residues. Trimming cost V 5 bases and J 1 base; bases outside gene matches: 6. The CDR3 DNA reads as TGTGCCAGCAGCGAGGGGACAGGGCCGAGCAATCAGCCCCAGCATTTT. Translating it yields CASSEGTGPSNQPQHF. Full variable domain (remainder filled in from reference TRBV11-2 and TRBJ1-5): EAGVAQSPRYKIIEKRQSVAFWCNPISGHATLYWYQQILGQGPKLLIQFQNNGVVDDSQLPKDRFSAERLKGVDSTLKIQPAKLEDSAVYLCASSEGTGPSNQPQHFGDGTRLSIL.

The DNA for the CDR3 is TGTGCCAGCAGCCAAGAGGGGTCCAACACAGATACGCAGTATTTT. It specifies CASSQEGSNTDTQYF. The V call is TRBV4-2, the J call TRBJ2-3; no definite D call. V was cut by 0 bases and J by 2 bases, with 9 bases left in between. The CDR3 has 15 amino acids. Germline CDR1 is LGHNA and CDR2 is YNFKEQ.

As concerns this clonotype: This clone may be a read error of a much larger clone one base away. The V call is TRBV12-3 or TRBV12-4, the J call TRBJ2-2; D not resolved. The CDR3 runs to 13 residues. The CDR3 is CAISLGYTGELFF. CDR3 in DNA: TGTGCCATCAGTTTGGGATACACCGGGGAGCTGTTTTTT.

There are many counts of this clonotype. The rearrangement links TRBV29-1 to TRBJ2-2, with 10 bases lining up with TRBD2. Trimming cost V 3 bases and J 5 bases; bases outside gene matches: 6. This CDR3 has 15 amino acids. Germline-derived CDR1 and CDR2 are SQVTM and ANQGSEA. CDR3 in DNA: TGCAGCGTTGAGAAAGCGGGGGGGCCGACCGGGGAGCTGTTTTTT. Its protein product is CSVEKAGGPTGELFF.

The rearrangement uses TRBV6-2 or TRBV6-3 and TRBJ2-7; 8 bases are a match to TRBD1. Losses at the gene ends were 7 bases for V and 2 bases for J; bases not matched to a gene: 10. There are 15 residues in the CDR3. Germline V CDR1 and CDR2: MNHEY, SVGEGT. The CDR3 region is CASTRNLDRAYEQYF. DNA for the CDR3: TGTGCCAGCACCCGGAACCTGGACAGGGCCTACGAGCAGTACTTC.

The rearrangement links TRBV6-1 to TRBJ2-3, with TRBD2 identical over 12 bases. V was clipped by 1 base and J by 5 bases; unmatched bases: 4. This CDR3 spans 16 amino acids. Germline V lookup: CDR1 MNHNS, CDR2 SASEGT. The CDR3 sequence: CASSEGPSGGEDTQYF. CDR3 coding DNA: TGTGCCAGCAGTGAAGGCCCTAGCGGGGGGGAAGATACGCAGTATTTT.

This clonotype was counted ten times or more. The CDR3 loop reads CATSDYRYNEQFF. The CDR3 region has the DNA TGTGCCACCAGTGACTACCGATACAATGAGCAGTTCTTC. The chain has TRBV24-1 and TRBJ2-1; D call uncertain. CDR3 size: 13 residues. Trimming removed 4 bases from V and 4 bases from J, with 7 bases in between. Germline CDR1 reads KGHDR; CDR2 reads SFDVKD.

This clonotype was recorded a few times. The CDR3 DNA reads TGTGCCAGCAGCTTAGGGGGCGGGCTAGGGACCTACGAGCAGTACTTC. Translation: CASSLGGGLGTYEQYF. The chain joins TRBV7-9 to TRBJ2-7; D possibly uses TRBD1 or TRBD2 (5 bases each). The CDR3 sequence is 16 residues long. The V and J ends lost 1 base and 2 bases respectively, with 15 bases between them. Germline values: CDR1 SEHNR, CDR2 FQNEAQ (reference sequence).

This clonotype showed up many times. This rearrangement joins TRBV19 to TRBJ2-3, with 9 nucleotides matching TRBD1. The CDR3 is 14 residues long. CDR1 LNHDA and CDR2 SQIVND come from the germline V gene (reference sequence). With 6 bases clipped from V and 5 bases from J, the junction kept 6 bases outside the gene matches. The CDR3, as DNA: TGTGCCAGTAGCCTGACAGGGGGGATAGATACGCAGTATTTT. It translates to CASSLTGGIDTQYF.